The 12 T cell receptor beta chains listed next were all sequenced from one sample in a study of T cells in Graves' hyperthyroidism and ophthalmopathy. It was RNA transcripts that yielded the amplified TCR beta CDR3 regions. Carried out on the TCR CDR3, a first-round RT-PCR used the HTBI primer set. TCRdb processed the multiplex PCR reads anew with MiXCR; each CDR3 protein has one entry. The table includes some 270,000 distinct CDR3 sequences, about an eighth detected once. The specimen sequenced was blood. Receptors were obtained from a woman aged 25-40 years with Graves' hyperthyroidism that later progressed to Graves' ophthalmopathy.

This clonotype was seen a few times. A much bigger clone sits one base away, suggesting this may be a read error. The chain employs TRBV29-1 and TRBJ2-3, with TRBD2 matching over 14 bases. The junction had 6 bases not matched to a gene; V was cut back by 6 bases and J by 4 bases. The CDR3 contains 15 residues. Germline CDR1 reads SQVTM; CDR2 reads ANQGSEA. CDR3 bases: TGCAGCGTCGGGACTAGCGGGAGTTTAGCAGATACGCAGTATTTT. Protein: CSVGTSGSLADTQYF.

This clonotype was counted ten times or more. The rearrangement links TRBV30 to TRBJ2-1, with D hard to call. Trimming stripped 0 bases from V and 15 bases from J, with 15 bases between. This CDR3 spans 12 amino acids. Germline loops: CDR1 GTSNPN, CDR2 SVGIG (reference sequence). This CDR3 reads CAWSVGGISAFF. The DNA of the CDR3 is TGTGCCTGGAGTGTAGGTGGGATATCCGCGTTCTTC.

This clonotype was found a few times. The V call is TRBV28, the J call TRBJ1-3; 8 bases are a match to TRBD1. Germline loops: CDR1 MDHEN, CDR2 SYDVKM. CDR3 length: 15 residues. J lost 4 bases, V lost 3 bases, and 5 bases had no gene match. The CDR3 region is CASSLDRVTGNTIYF. CDR3 sequence (DNA): TGTGCCAGCAGTTTGGACAGGGTAACCGGAAACACCATATATTTT.

This clonotype occurred many times. The CDR3 loop reads CASSLSTASNQPQHF. Here the CDR3 DNA reads TGTGCCAGCAGCCTATCGACAGCGAGCAATCAGCCCCAGCATTTT. The rearrangement links TRBV7-9 to TRBJ1-5, with a possible D match to TRBD1 (5 bases). Trimming left V 5 bases short and J 1 base short, with 12 bases between. The CDR3 runs 15 residues. Germline V gene sequence: CDR1 SEHNR, CDR2 FQNEAQ (reference sequence).

The chain has TRBV12-3 or TRBV12-4 and TRBJ1-6; possible D gene TRBD1, 5 bases. Trimming cost V 7 bases and J 6 bases, with 16 bases left between them. This CDR3 comprises 15 residues. The CDR3 bases are TGTGCCAGCACCGAAGGCGGGGGATTTAATTCACCCCTCCACTTT. It encodes CASTEGGGFNSPLHF.

This clonotype was picked up many times. The chain couples TRBV12-5 to TRBJ2-2, with TRBD2 matching over 9 bases. Trimming took 1 base from V and 13 from J; bases not matched to a gene: 13. Per germline, CDR1 LGHNT and CDR2 FRNRAP. This CDR3 comprises 16 residues. CDR3 loop: CASGLDLLAGEVVLFF. The CDR3, as DNA: TGTGCTAGTGGTTTGGATCTACTAGCGGGTGAGGTGGTGCTGTTTTTT.

This clonotype was recorded at least ten times. The chain has TRBV29-1 and TRBJ2-1; D is uncertain. Deletions cut 4 bases from V and 6 bases from J, with 10 bases between. CDR1 and CDR2 from the germline V gene are SQVTM and ANQGSEA. The CDR3 is 12 residues long. The chain's CDR3 is CSVVAGFNEQFF. Written as DNA, the CDR3 is TGCAGCGTTGTAGCCGGATTCAATGAGCAGTTCTTC.

This clonotype appeared many times. The chain links TRBV20-1 to TRBJ1-6, with D perhaps matching TRBD1 (6 bases). Germline V lookup: CDR1 DFQATT, CDR2 SNEGSKA (reference sequence). The V end lost 2 bases, the J end lost 8 bases, and 16 bases lay between the germline ends. This CDR3 has 15 residues. The CDR3, as DNA: TGCAGTGCTAGATCTACAGGGTACAAGGATTCACCCCTCCACTTT. This translates into CSARSTGYKDSPLHF.

This clonotype has ten or more counts. CDR3 nucleotides: TGTGCCAGCAGTCCCCTAGCGGCCTCCTACAATGAGCAGTTCTTC. This encodes CASSPLAASYNEQFF. This chain uses TRBV6-1 with TRBJ2-1; TRBD2 matches 7 bases. The V gene's germline CDR1 is MNHNS and CDR2 SASEGT. The CDR3 runs to 15 residues. After removal of 5 bases from V and 0 bases from J, the junction contained 4 bases not matched to a gene.

Ten or more counts support this clonotype. V and J are TRBV12-3 or TRBV12-4 and TRBJ2-6; perhaps TRBD1 as D (5 bases). V lost 3 bases and J lost 0, with 9 bases in between. The CDR3 is 16 residues long. The CDR3 protein is CASSFAGYSGANVLTF. DNA of the CDR3: TGTGCCAGCAGTTTCGCAGGGTACTCTGGGGCCAACGTCCTGACTTTC.

V is TRBV28 and J is TRBJ2-7; D may be TRBD2 (5 bases). Deletions cut 4 bases from V and 6 bases from J, with 19 bases between. Germline loops: CDR1 MDHEN, CDR2 SYDVKM. The CDR3 runs 15 residues. The DNA of the CDR3 is TGTGCCAGCAGTTCCGCCCTACTAGGTTTGGGCGAGCAGTACTTC. Encoded protein: CASSSALLGLGEQYF.

This clonotype was seen ten or more times. The rearrangement uses TRBV11-2 and TRBJ2-2; D gene ambiguous. The germline V gene has CDR1 SGHAT and CDR2 FQNNGV. This CDR3 has 14 amino acids. Trimming stripped 3 bases from V and 3 bases from J, with 8 bases between. The CDR3 DNA is TGTGCCAGCAGCTTGGGCCTAGACACCGGGGAGCTGTTTTTT. Its translation: CASSLGLDTGELFF.